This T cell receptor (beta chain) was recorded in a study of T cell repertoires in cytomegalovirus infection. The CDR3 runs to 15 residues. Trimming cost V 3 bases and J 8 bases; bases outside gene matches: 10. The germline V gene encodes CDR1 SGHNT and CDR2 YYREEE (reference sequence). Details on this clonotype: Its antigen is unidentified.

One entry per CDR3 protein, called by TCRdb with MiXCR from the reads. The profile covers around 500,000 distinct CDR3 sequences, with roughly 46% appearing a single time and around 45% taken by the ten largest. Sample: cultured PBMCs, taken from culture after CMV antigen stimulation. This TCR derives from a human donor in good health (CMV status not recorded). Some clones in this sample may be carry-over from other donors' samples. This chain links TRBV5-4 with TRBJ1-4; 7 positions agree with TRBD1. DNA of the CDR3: TGTGCCAGCAGCTCTAAGGAGGGGGCGAGCGAAAAACTGTTTTTT. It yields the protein CASSSKEGASEKLFF. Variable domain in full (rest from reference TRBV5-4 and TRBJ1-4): ETGVTQSPTHLIKTRGQQVTLRCSSQSGHNTVSWYQQALGQGPQFIFQYYREEENGRGNFPPRFSGLQFPNYSSELNVNALELDDSALYLCASSSKEGASEKLFFGSGTQLSVL.